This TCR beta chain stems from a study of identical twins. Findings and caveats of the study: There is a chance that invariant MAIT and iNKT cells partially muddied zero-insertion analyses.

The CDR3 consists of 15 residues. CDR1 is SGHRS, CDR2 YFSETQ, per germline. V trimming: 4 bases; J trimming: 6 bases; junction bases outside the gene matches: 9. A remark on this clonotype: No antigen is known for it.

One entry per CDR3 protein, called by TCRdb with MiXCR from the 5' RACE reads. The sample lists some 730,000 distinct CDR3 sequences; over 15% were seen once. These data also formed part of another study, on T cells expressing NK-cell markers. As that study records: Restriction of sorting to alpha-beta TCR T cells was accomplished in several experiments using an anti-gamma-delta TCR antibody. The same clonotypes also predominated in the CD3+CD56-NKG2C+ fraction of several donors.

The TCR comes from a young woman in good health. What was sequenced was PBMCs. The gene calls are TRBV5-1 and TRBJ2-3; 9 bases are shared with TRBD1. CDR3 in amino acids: CASSPRDRVFDTQYF. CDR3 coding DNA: TGCGCCAGCAGCCCAAGGGACAGGGTATTTGATACGCAGTATTTT.